The 5 T cell receptor beta chains below were found in one sample sequenced in a study of blood T cell repertoires in COVID-19. TCRdb keeps only in-frame clones here, not all; method: immunoSEQ multiplex PCR. Of over 10,000 clones in the sample, 88% are singletons; the top ten hold less than 30%. The sample comprised peripheral blood. The receptors were gathered from a human donor in a cohort sampled during active COVID-19.

This chain links TRBV13 with TRBJ2-3, with D possibly matching TRBD2 (5 bases). The V gene lost 2 bases and the J gene lost 3 bases, with 15 bases spanning the gap. This CDR3 has 16 residues. The germline gives CDR1 PRHDT, CDR2 FYEKMQ (reference sequence). The CDR3 nucleotides read TGTGCCAGCAGCTTATGGTGGGAAACGGGGACAGATACGCAGTATTTT. It codes for CASSLWWETGTDTQYF.

V is TRBV25-1 and J is TRBJ2-3; 8 bases map to TRBD2. The length of the CDR3 is 15 residues. Per germline, CDR1 MGHDK and CDR2 SYGVNS. V shed 2 bases and J 5 bases; nucleotides not matched to a gene: 6. DNA for the CDR3: TGTGCCAGCAGTGAACCGGGGGGGCCAGGAGATACGCAGTATTTT. It yields the protein CASSEPGGPGDTQYF.

This chain uses TRBV28 with TRBJ1-1; D not resolved. Deletions cut 6 bases from V and 8 bases from J, with 19 bases between. Germline V gene lookup returns CDR1 MDHEN and CDR2 SYDVKM. The CDR3 contains 14 residues. CDR3 nucleotides: TGTGCCAGCAGGTCCTGGAGGGTTCAGGCAGAAGCTTTCTTT. This gives the protein CASRSWRVQAEAFF.

The genes are TRBV29-1 and TRBJ1-6, with 9 bases lining up with TRBD1. CDR1 and CDR2 (germline): SQVTM, ANQGSEA. The CDR3 is 12 residues long. V shed 7 bases and J 7 bases; nucleotides not matched to a gene: 2. In nucleotides, the CDR3 is TGCAGCGCCGGGACAGGGAATTCACCCCTCCACTTT. Translating gives CSAGTGNSPLHF.

J is TRBJ1-5 and V is TRBV4-1; TRBD1 might be the D (5 bases). Germline V lookup: CDR1 MGHRA, CDR2 YSYEKL. With 2 bases removed from V and 7 bases from J, the gap between germline ends came to 15 bases. This CDR3 is 15 amino acids long. This chain's CDR3 is CASSQLREGDQPQHF. For the CDR3, the DNA is TGCGCCAGCAGCCAACTCAGGGAAGGCGACCAGCCCCAGCATTTT.